Presented here are 31 T cell receptor beta chains from one specimen sequenced in a study of cytomegalovirus exposure and HLA in healthy donors. Data came from immunoSEQ multiplex PCR; TCRdb stores just in-frame clones and leaves some out. The sample has roughly 350,000 clones, approximately 90% seen once; the top ten hold 0.84%. Sample: PBMCs. Source of these receptors: a woman younger than 30 in good health and CMV-seronegative.

The V call is TRBV15, the J call TRBJ2-5; D might be TRBD1 (5 bases). CDR1 is LNHNV and CDR2 is YYDKDF in the germline V gene (reference sequence). Trimming cost V 0 bases and J 1 base, with 6 bases left between them. The CDR3 consists of 14 residues. As DNA, the CDR3 is TGTGCCACCAGCAGAGATACAGGCCAAGAGACCCAGTACTTC. Protein product: CATSRDTGQETQYF.

The CDR3 is CASGDRAPGNTIYF. CDR3 in DNA: TGTGCCAGCGGAGACAGGGCTCCGGGGAACACCATATATTTT. The chain recombines TRBV2 with TRBJ1-3, with TRBD1 identical over 7 bases. After removal of 8 bases from V and 7 bases from J, the junction contained 11 bases not matched to a gene. Germline lookup yields CDR1 SNHLY and CDR2 FYNNEI. The CDR3 sequence is 14 residues long.

In this sample, this clone turned up a few times. The CDR3: CASSRTGASTGELFF. The CDR3 nucleotides read TGTGCCAGCAGCAGGACAGGGGCGAGCACCGGGGAGCTGTTTTTT. The chain links TRBV14 to TRBJ2-2; 9 bases align to TRBD1. In germline, CDR1 is SGHDN, CDR2 FVKESK. CDR3 length equals 15 residues. The V gene end was trimmed by 5 bases and the J gene end by 4 bases; junction bases not matched to a gene: 5.

This chain connects TRBV7-2 to TRBJ1-2; 9 nucleotides agree with TRBD1. There are 16 residues in the CDR3. V trimming: 4 bases; J trimming: 3 bases; junction bases outside the gene matches: 9. Germline V gives CDR1 SGHTA, CDR2 FQGNSA. Here the CDR3 DNA reads TGTGCCAGCAGCTCGGGGTCCGGGACAGGGCACTATGGCTACACCTTC. Translating it yields CASSSGSGTGHYGYTF.

The V gene is TRBV28, the J gene TRBJ2-7, with 7 nucleotides matching TRBD2. Germline V gives CDR1 MDHEN, CDR2 SYDVKM. The CDR3 is 12 residues long. V trimming: 6 bases; J trimming: 4 bases; junction bases outside the gene matches: 3. DNA for the CDR3: TGTGCCAGCAGCCGGGGGGTATACGAGCAGTACTTC. This codes for CASSRGVYEQYF.

CDR3 residues: CASSNQADTQYF. CDR3 coding DNA: TGTGCCAGCAGCAACCAGGCAGATACGCAGTATTTT. V usage is TRBV6-6 and J usage is TRBJ2-3, with D unresolved. The V and J ends lost 6 bases and 4 bases respectively, with 8 bases between them. CDR1 is MNHNY, CDR2 SVGAGI, per germline (reference sequence). This CDR3 has 12 amino acids.

The V gene is TRBV28, the J gene TRBJ2-2; D call uncertain. The CDR3 is 16 residues long. V lost 1 base, J lost 6 bases, and 15 bases lay in between. Germline V gene data show CDR1 as MDHEN and CDR2 as SYDVKM. CDR3 region: CASSLSSTDRAGELFF. The DNA of the CDR3 is TGTGCCAGCAGTTTATCCTCTACTGATCGAGCCGGGGAGCTGTTTTTT. Variable domain in full (rest from reference TRBV28 and TRBJ2-2): DVKVTQSSRYLVKRTGEKVFLECVQDMDHENMFWYRQDPGLGLRLIYFSYDVKMKEKGDIPEGYSVSREKKERFSLILESASTNQTSMYLCASSLSSTDRAGELFFGEGSRLTVL.

This chain joins TRBV2 and TRBJ2-3, with 9 bases matching TRBD2. The CDR3 consists of 13 residues. Losses at the gene ends were 8 bases for V and 3 bases for J; bases not matched to a gene: 3. Germline CDR1 is SNHLY and CDR2 is FYNNEI. CDR3 nucleotides: TGTGCCAGCCGGACTAGCGCAACAGATACGCAGTATTTT. Amino acids: CASRTSATDTQYF.

This clone was observed a handful of times. The chain uses TRBV5-1 and TRBJ2-5; D is undetermined. V was clipped by 1 base and J by 1 base, with 5 bases between them. The germline gives CDR1 SGHRS, CDR2 YFSETQ. The CDR3 is 13 amino acids. CDR3 bases: TGCGCCAGCAGCTTGTACTTCCAAGAGACCCAGTACTTC. This codes for CASSLYFQETQYF.

As to this clone: Other DNA sequences within the sample encode an identical CDR3. The chain joins TRBV27 to TRBJ1-5; a weak D match, TRBD1 (6 bases). From germline, CDR1 is MNHEY and CDR2 SMNVEV (reference sequence). V was shortened by 0 bases and J by 6 bases, with 9 bases between the two germline ends. There are 14 residues in the CDR3. The CDR3 loop reads CASSLSGAGQPQHF. As DNA, the CDR3 is TGTGCCAGCAGTTTATCGGGGGCGGGTCAGCCCCAGCATTTT.

This clone has a handful of counts. V usage is TRBV5-1 and J usage is TRBJ2-2; 9 bases are a match to TRBD1. CDR1 is SGHRS, CDR2 YFSETQ, per germline. After removal of 3 bases from V and 4 bases from J, the junction contained 4 bases not matched to a gene. This CDR3 has 15 residues. The DNA of the CDR3 is TGCGCCAGCAGCTCGGGGACAGGGCCCACCGGGGAGCTGTTTTTT. Residues: CASSSGTGPTGELFF.

This clone was detected only a few times. This rearrangement joins TRBV7-9 to TRBJ2-1; D perhaps matches TRBD2 (6 bases). The CDR3 loop spans 13 amino acids. Trimming took off 8 bases at V and 8 bases at J, with 16 bases between the two ends. From germline, CDR1 is SEHNR and CDR2 FQNEAQ (reference sequence). The CDR3 spells CASLGGTADEQFF. The CDR3 DNA is TGTGCCAGCCTCGGCGGGACCGCGGATGAGCAGTTCTTC.

The chain links TRBV19 to TRBJ2-2; 12 nucleotides align to TRBD2. CDR1 LNHDA and CDR2 SQIVND come from the germline V gene (reference sequence). V lost 5 bases, J lost 7 bases, and 11 bases stayed unmatched. The CDR3 consists of 17 residues. The CDR3 DNA reads TGTGCCAGTAGTTGGCCGGGACTAGCGGGTTTGGGCGGGGAGCTGTTTTTT. It is translated as CASSWPGLAGLGGELFF.

As for this clone: Other DNA sequences within the sample encode an identical CDR3. J is TRBJ2-7 and V is TRBV28, with TRBD2 identical over 11 bases. The junction had 7 bases not matched to a gene; V was cut back by 6 bases and J by 6 bases. Germline CDR1 and CDR2: MDHEN and SYDVKM. The length of the CDR3 is 14 residues. CDR3: CASSRGTSGSEQYF. The CDR3 nucleotides are TGTGCCAGCAGCCGCGGGACTAGCGGAAGCGAGCAGTACTTC.

The V and J genes are TRBV7-6 and TRBJ2-7, with TRBD2 identical over 11 bases. Trimming cost V 1 base and J 1 base; bases outside gene matches: 9. CDR1 SGHVS and CDR2 FNYEAQ come from the germline V gene. CDR3 length equals 18 residues. The CDR3 DNA sequence: TGTGCCAGCAGCTTAGAGACTAGCGGGATCGTACAATCCTACGAGCAGTACTTC. The encoded protein is CASSLETSGIVQSYEQYF. The entire variable domain, with the rest obtained from reference TRBV7-6 and TRBJ2-7, is as follows: GAGVSQSPRYKVTKRGQDVALRCDPISGHVSLYWYRQALGQGPEFLTYFNYEAQQDKSGLPNDRFSAERPEGSISTLTIQRTEQRDSAMYRCASSLETSGIVQSYEQYFGPGTRLTVT.

The J gene is TRBJ2-1, the V gene TRBV7-2; possible D gene TRBD2, 6 bases. The germline V and J ends were trimmed by 5 bases and 0 bases, with 14 bases remaining between them. Per germline, CDR1 SGHTA and CDR2 FQGNSA. The CDR3 length is 16 residues. The DNA for the CDR3 is TGTGCCAGCAGCCACCGGGGACTCCGCTCCTACAATGAGCAGTTCTTC. It yields the protein CASSHRGLRSYNEQFF.

The chain has TRBV7-2 and TRBJ1-3; D possibly corresponds to TRBD1 (6 bases). The length of the CDR3 is 16 residues. Looked up from germline, CDR1 is SGHTA and CDR2 is FQGNSA. Trimming cost V 3 bases and J 0 bases, with 12 bases left between them. CDR3 DNA sequence: TGTGCCAGCAGCTTCTACAGGGCCGGCTCTGGAAACACCATATATTTT. Translating it yields CASSFYRAGSGNTIYF.

The V gene is TRBV11-3, the J gene TRBJ2-1; TRBD1 aligns across 10 bases. Germline CDR1 SGHNT, CDR2 YENEEA. V trimming: 5 bases; J trimming: 1 base; junction bases outside the gene matches: 8. This CDR3 contains 17 residues. CDR3 amino acids: CASSRTLGQGSYNEQFF. The CDR3, as DNA: TGTGCCAGCAGCCGAACTCTGGGACAGGGGTCCTACAATGAGCAGTTCTTC.

The rearrangement joins TRBV4-3 to TRBJ1-3; D remains unclear. There are 18 residues in the CDR3. V was pared by 4 bases and J by 2 bases, with 21 bases between. The V gene's germline CDR1 is LGHNA and CDR2 YSLEER. As DNA, the CDR3 is TGCGCCAGCAGCCCACACTACGGACCGGGGAGGACTGGAAACACCATATATTTT. Translated: CASSPHYGPGRTGNTIYF.

The genes are TRBV28 and TRBJ2-1; TRBD2 aligns across 14 bases. Germline V gene lookup returns CDR1 MDHEN and CDR2 SYDVKM. This CDR3 has 15 amino acids. V shed 6 bases, J shed 7 bases, and the junction held 5 bases outside the gene matches. The CDR3: CASRSGTSGRNEQFF. As DNA, the CDR3 is TGTGCCAGCAGGTCCGGGACTAGCGGGAGAAATGAGCAGTTCTTC.

In DNA form, the CDR3 reads TGTGCCAGCTCACCGGTCCGAAGGACAGGGGGCTATGAGCAGTACTTC. The encoded protein is CASSPVRRTGGYEQYF. The chain links TRBV18 to TRBJ2-7; 11 nucleotides agree with TRBD1. V lost 3 bases, J lost 7 bases, and 11 bases stayed unmatched. This CDR3 has 16 residues. Germline V gene lookup returns CDR1 KGHSH and CDR2 LQKENI.

The rearrangement joins TRBV4-1 to TRBJ2-5; weak D call: TRBD1 (6 bases). Trimming removed 4 bases at V and 4 bases at J, with 13 bases between. Looked up from germline, CDR1 is MGHRA and CDR2 is YSYEKL. There are 14 residues in the CDR3. CDR3 protein: CASSPQGSGETQYF. CDR3 DNA: TGCGCCAGCAGCCCTCAGGGGTCGGGAGAGACCCAGTACTTC.

J is TRBJ2-7 and V is TRBV28; 8 bases line up with TRBD1. Germline CDR1 is MDHEN and CDR2 is SYDVKM. The junction had 9 bases not matched to a gene; V was cut back by 5 bases and J by 0 bases. The CDR3 sequence is 16 residues long. The CDR3 spells CASSPGGDPSSYEQYF. As DNA, the CDR3 is TGTGCCAGCAGTCCAGGGGGCGACCCTAGCTCCTACGAGCAGTACTTC.

This clone has a single count. V is TRBV11-2 and J is TRBJ2-3; 7 nucleotides agree with TRBD2. This CDR3 is 16 amino acids long. Germline V lookup: CDR1 SGHAT, CDR2 FQNNGV. Unmatched junction bases numbered 7, after V lost 2 bases and J lost 2 bases. CDR3 in DNA: TGTGCCAGCAGCTTATCGTACCTAGCGGACACAGATACGCAGTATTTT. This sequence encodes CASSLSYLADTDTQYF.

J is TRBJ2-7 and V is TRBV4-2, with 12 bases lining up with TRBD2. CDR1 is LGHNA, CDR2 YNFKEQ, per germline. The CDR3 length is 16 residues. J gave up 4 bases and V 1 base, and 5 bases lay outside the gene matches. The CDR3 here is CASSQGTSGMGYEQYF. The CDR3 nucleotides read TGTGCCAGCAGCCAAGGGACTAGCGGGATGGGTTACGAGCAGTACTTC.

This clone was seen once. The chain is built from TRBV4-3 and TRBJ1-3; TRBD1 aligns across 8 bases. The junction had 4 bases not matched to a gene; V was cut back by 3 bases and J by 0 bases. The CDR3 runs 16 residues. From germline, CDR1 is LGHNA and CDR2 YSLEER. In DNA form, the CDR3 reads TGCGCCAGCAGCCACCTTGGGACAGGCTCTGGAAACACCATATATTTT. Protein sequence: CASSHLGTGSGNTIYF.

This chain joins TRBV5-1 and TRBJ1-2, with 11 bases lining up with TRBD1. V shed 0 bases, J shed 4 bases, and the junction held 5 bases outside the gene matches. CDR1 and CDR2 from the germline V gene are SGHRS and YFSETQ. CDR3 length: 16 amino acids. CDR3 DNA sequence: TGCGCCAGCAGCTTGGCCGGGACAGGGGGACCCTATGGCTACACCTTC. Residues: CASSLAGTGGPYGYTF.

The chain uses TRBV6-5 and TRBJ1-2, with D perhaps TRBD1 (5 bases). Germline V gene lookup returns CDR1 MNHEY and CDR2 SVGAGI. Deletions cut 2 bases from V and 3 bases from J, with 7 bases between. The CDR3 is made up of 13 amino acids. The CDR3 DNA is TGTGCCAGCAGTTACGGGGCAGACTATGGCTACACCTTC. It is translated as CASSYGADYGYTF.

As for this clone: Sequence at one end of the junction differs from germline and may be a read error. This rearrangement joins TRBV20-1 to TRBJ1-4; D may be TRBD1 (5 bases). Germline CDR1 and CDR2: DFQATT and SNEGSKA (reference sequence). CDR3 length: 10 amino acids. As DNA, the CDR3 is TGCAGTGCGAGGAGGGACCATATTCTTTTT. Translating gives CSARRDHILF.

The table lists this clone with a count of one. J is TRBJ2-7 and V is TRBV18; TRBD1 aligns across 9 bases. From germline, CDR1 is KGHSH and CDR2 LQKENI. V shed 4 bases and J 5 bases; nucleotides not matched to a gene: 9. CDR3 length equals 15 residues. CDR3 DNA: TGTGCCAGCTCACAACCACAGGGGGCCTATAACGAGCAGTACTTC. It is translated as CASSQPQGAYNEQYF.

The sample holds one count of this clone. A much bigger clone sits one base away, suggesting this may be a read error. The rearrangement links TRBV10-3 to TRBJ2-3, with TRBD2 identical over 7 bases. The CDR3 covers 13 residues. Germline CDR1 reads ENHRY; CDR2 reads SYGVKD. Losses at the gene ends were 5 bases for V and 2 bases for J; bases not matched to a gene: 1. The CDR3 is CAISSGTTDTQYF. The CDR3 DNA follows: TGTGCCATCAGTAGCGGGACCACAGATACGCAGTATTTT.